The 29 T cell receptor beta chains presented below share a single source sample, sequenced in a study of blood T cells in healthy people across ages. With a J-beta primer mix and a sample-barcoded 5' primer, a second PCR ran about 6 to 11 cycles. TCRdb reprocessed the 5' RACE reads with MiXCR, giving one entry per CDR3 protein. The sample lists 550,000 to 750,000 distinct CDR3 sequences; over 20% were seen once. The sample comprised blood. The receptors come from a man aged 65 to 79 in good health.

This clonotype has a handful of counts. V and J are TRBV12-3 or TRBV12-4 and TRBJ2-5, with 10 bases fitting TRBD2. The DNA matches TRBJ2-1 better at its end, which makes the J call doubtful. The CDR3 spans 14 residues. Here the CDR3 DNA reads TGTGCCAGCAGTTTTCCTAGCGGGAGAGTAGAGCAGTTCTTC. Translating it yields CASSFPSGRVEQFF.

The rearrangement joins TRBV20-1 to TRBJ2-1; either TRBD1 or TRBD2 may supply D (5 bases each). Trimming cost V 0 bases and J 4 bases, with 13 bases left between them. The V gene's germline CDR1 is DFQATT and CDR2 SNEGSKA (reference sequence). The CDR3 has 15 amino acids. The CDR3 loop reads CSARELGTAYNEQFF. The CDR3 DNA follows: TGCAGTGCTAGAGAACTTGGGACGGCGTACAATGAGCAGTTCTTC.

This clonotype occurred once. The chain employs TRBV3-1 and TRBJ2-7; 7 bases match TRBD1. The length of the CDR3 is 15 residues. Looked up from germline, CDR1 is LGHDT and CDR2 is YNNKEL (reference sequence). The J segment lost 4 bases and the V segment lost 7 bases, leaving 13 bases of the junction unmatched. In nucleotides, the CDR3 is TGTGCCAGCACCCAGGGTAGACAGGGAATATACGAGCAGTACTTC. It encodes CASTQGRQGIYEQYF.

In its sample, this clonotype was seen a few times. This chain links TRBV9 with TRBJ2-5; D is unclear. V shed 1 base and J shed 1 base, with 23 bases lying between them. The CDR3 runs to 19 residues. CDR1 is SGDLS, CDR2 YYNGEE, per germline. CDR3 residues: CASSVTHLNREYVQETQYF. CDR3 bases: TGTGCCAGCAGCGTAACCCACTTAAACAGAGAATATGTCCAAGAGACCCAGTACTTC.

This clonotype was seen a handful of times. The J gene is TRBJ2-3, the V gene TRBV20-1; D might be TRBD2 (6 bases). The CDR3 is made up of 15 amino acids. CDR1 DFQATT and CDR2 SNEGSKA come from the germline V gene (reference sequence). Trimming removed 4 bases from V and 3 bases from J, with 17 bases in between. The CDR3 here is CSATRGGMATDTQYF. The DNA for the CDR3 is TGCAGTGCTACACGGGGCGGGATGGCGACAGATACGCAGTATTTT.

This chain's CDR3 is CASSLGSPEQYF. CDR3 coding DNA: TGTGCCAGCAGCTTAGGGAGTCCCGAGCAGTACTTC. This chain links TRBV7-2 with TRBJ2-7, with unresolved D. CDR3 length: 12 amino acids. Germline CDR1 and CDR2: SGHTA and FQGNSA. Trimming removed 1 base from V and 6 bases from J, with 7 bases in between.

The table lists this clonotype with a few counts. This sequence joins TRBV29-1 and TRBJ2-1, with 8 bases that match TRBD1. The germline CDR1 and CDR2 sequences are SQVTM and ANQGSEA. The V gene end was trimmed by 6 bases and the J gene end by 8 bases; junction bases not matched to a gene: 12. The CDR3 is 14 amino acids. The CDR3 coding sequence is TGCAGCGTAGAGACAGGGGCCAAAGGGGATGAGCAGTTCTTC. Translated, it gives CSVETGAKGDEQFF.

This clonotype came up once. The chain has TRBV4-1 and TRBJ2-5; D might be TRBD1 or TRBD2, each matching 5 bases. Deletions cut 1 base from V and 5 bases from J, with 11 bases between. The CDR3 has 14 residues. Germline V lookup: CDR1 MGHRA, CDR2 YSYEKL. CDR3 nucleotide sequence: TGCGCCAGCAGCCAAGTGGGACGAGCGGAGACCCAGTACTTC. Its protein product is CASSQVGRAETQYF.

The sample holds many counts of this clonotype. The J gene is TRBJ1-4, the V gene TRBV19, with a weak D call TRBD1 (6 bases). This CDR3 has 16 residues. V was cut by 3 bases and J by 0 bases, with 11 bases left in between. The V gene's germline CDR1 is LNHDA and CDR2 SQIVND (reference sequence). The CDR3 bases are TGTGCCAGTAGTATGGAGGACAGTCCAACTAATGAAAAACTGTTTTTT. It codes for CASSMEDSPTNEKLFF.

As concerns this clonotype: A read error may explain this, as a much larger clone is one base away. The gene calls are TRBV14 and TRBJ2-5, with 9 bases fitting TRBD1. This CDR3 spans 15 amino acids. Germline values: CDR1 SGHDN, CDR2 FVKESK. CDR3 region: CASGQQGARQETQYF. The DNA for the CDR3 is TGTGCCAGCGGCCAACAGGGGGCGAGACAAGAGACCCAGTACTTC.

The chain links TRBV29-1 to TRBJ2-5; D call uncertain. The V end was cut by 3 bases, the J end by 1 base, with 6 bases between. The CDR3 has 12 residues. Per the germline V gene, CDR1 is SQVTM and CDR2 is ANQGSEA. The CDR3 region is CSVDWGQETQYF. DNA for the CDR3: TGCAGCGTTGATTGGGGCCAAGAGACCCAGTACTTC.

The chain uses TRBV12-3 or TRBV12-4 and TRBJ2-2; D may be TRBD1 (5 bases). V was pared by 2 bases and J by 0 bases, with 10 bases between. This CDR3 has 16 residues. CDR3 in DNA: TGTGCCAGCAGTTTAAGCCGGACAACGAACACCGGGGAGCTGTTTTTT. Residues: CASSLSRTTNTGELFF.

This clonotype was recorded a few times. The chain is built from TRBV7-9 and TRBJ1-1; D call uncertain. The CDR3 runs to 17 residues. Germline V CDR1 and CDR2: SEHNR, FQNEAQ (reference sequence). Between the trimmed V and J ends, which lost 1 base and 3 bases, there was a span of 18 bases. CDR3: CASSLGIRRKEDTEAFF. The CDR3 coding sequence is TGTGCCAGCAGCTTAGGAATACGACGGAAGGAGGACACTGAAGCTTTCTTT.

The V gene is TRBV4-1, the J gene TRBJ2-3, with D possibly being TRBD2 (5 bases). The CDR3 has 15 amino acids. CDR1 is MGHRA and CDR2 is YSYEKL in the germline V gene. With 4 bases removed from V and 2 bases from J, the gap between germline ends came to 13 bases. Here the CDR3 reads CASSPQEAATDTQYF. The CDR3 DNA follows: TGCGCCAGCAGCCCTCAGGAGGCAGCCACAGATACGCAGTATTTT.

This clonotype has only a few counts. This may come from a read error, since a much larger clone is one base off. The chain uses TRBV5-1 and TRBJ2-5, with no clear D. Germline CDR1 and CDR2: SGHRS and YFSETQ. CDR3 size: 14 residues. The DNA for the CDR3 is TGCGCCAGCAACTTGGATAGACCCCAAGAGACCCAGTACTTC. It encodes CASNLDRPQETQYF.

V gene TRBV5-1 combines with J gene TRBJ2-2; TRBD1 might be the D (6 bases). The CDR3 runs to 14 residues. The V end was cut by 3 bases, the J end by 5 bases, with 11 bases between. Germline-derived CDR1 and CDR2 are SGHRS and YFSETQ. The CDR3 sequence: CASSYPQGTGELFF. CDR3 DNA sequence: TGCGCCAGCAGCTATCCACAGGGAACCGGGGAGCTGTTTTTT.

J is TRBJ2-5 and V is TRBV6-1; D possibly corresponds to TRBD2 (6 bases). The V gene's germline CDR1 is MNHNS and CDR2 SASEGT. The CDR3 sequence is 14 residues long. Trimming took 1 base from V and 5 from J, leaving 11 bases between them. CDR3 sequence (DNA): TGTGCCAGCAGTGAAGTGTGGGGGAGGGAGACCCAGTACTTC. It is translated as CASSEVWGRETQYF.

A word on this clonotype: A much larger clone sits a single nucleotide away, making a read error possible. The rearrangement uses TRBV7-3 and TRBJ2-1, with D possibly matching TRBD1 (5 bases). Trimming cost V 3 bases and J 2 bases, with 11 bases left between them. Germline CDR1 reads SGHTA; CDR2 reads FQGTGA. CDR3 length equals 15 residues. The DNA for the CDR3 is TGTGCCAGCAGCTTGGCAGGGAAAGCCTACAATGAGCAGTTCTTC. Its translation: CASSLAGKAYNEQFF.

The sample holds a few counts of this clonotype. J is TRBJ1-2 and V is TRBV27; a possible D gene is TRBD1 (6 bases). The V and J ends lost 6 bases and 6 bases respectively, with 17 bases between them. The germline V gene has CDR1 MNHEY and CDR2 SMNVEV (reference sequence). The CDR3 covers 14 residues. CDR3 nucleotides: TGTGCCAGCAGCTCCACCGCGGACAGTGATGGCTACACCTTC. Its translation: CASSSTADSDGYTF.

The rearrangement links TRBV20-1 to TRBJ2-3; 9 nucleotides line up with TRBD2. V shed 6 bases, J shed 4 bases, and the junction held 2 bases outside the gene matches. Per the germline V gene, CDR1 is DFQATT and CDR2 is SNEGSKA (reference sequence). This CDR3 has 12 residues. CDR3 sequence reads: CSARTSADTQYF. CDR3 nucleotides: TGCAGTGCCCGGACTAGCGCAGATACGCAGTATTTT.

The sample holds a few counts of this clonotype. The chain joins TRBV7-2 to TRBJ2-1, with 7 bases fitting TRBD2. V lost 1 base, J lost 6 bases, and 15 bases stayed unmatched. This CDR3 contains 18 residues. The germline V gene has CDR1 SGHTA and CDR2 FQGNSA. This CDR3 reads CASSLGPASGPGGNEQFF. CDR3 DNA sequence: TGTGCCAGCAGCTTAGGGCCGGCTAGCGGACCGGGGGGCAATGAGCAGTTCTTC.

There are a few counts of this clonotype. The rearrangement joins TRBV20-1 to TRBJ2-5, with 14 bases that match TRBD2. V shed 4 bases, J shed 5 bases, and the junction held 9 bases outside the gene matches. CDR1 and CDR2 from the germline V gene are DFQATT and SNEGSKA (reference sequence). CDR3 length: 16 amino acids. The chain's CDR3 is CSAIEAGLAGEETQYF. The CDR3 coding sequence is TGCAGTGCTATCGAAGCGGGACTAGCGGGAGAGGAGACCCAGTACTTC.

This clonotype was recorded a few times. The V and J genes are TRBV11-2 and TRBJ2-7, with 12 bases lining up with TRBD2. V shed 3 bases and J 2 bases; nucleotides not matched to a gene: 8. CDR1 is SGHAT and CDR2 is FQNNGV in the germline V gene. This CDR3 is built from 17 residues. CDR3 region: CASSFSSGRARAYEQYF. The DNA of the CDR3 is TGTGCCAGCAGCTTTTCTAGCGGGAGGGCCAGGGCCTACGAGCAGTACTTC. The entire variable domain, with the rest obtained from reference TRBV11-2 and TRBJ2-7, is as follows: EAGVAQSPRYKIIEKRQSVAFWCNPISGHATLYWYQQILGQGPKLLIQFQNNGVVDDSQLPKDRFSAERLKGVDSTLKIQPAKLEDSAVYLCASSFSSGRARAYEQYFGPGTRLTVT.

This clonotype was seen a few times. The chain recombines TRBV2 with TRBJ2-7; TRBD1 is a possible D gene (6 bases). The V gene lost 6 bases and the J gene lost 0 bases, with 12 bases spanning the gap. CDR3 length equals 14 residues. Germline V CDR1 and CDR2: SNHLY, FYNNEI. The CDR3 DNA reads TGTGCCAGCAGACGGACAGATAGCTCCTACGAGCAGTACTTC. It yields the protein CASRRTDSSYEQYF.

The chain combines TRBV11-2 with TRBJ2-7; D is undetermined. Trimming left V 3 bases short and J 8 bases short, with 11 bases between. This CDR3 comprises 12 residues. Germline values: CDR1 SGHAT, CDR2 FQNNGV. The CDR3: CASSFGPFKQYF. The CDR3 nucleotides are TGTGCCAGCAGCTTCGGACCCTTCAAGCAGTACTTC. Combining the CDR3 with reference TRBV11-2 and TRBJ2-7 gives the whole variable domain EAGVAQSPRYKIIEKRQSVAFWCNPISGHATLYWYQQILGQGPKLLIQFQNNGVVDDSQLPKDRFSAERLKGVDSTLKIQPAKLEDSAVYLCASSFGPFKQYFGPGTRLTVT.

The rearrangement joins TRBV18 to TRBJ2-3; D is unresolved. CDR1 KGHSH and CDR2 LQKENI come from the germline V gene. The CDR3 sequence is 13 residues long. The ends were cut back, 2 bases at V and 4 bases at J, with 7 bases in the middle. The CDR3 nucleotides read TGTGCCAGCTCACCAGTGAGGTCAGATACGCAGTATTTT. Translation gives CASSPVRSDTQYF.

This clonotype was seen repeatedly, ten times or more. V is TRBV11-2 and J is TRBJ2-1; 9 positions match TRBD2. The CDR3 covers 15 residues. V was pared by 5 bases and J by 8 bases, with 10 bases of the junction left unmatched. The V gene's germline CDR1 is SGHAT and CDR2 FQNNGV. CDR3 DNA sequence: TGTGCCAGCAGCCCACCCGGGACTAGCTCCCATGAGCAGTTCTTC. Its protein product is CASSPPGTSSHEQFF.

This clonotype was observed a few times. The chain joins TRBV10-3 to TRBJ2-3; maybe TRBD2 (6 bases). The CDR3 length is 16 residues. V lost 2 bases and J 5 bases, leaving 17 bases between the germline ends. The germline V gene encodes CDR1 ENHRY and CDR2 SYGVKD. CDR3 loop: CAISEVLASRGDTQYF. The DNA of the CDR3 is TGTGCCATCAGTGAGGTACTAGCTTCGCGCGGAGATACGCAGTATTTT.

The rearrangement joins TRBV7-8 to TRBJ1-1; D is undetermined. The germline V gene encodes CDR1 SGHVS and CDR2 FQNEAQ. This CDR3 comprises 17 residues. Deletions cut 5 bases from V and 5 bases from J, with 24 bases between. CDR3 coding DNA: TGTGCCAGCAGCCTACCCCGGGCCATATCCCTTGGGACTGAAGCTTTCTTT. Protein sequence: CASSLPRAISLGTEAFF.